This T cell receptor (beta chain) was sequenced during a study of CD8 T cells in ankylosing spondylitis. Study-level results: Prior work had noted some motif variants in reactive arthritis blood and synovial fluid. Disease-linked clones bore a CD8+ phenotype and were relatively rare in peripheral blood. Ankylosing spondylitis blood seemed to carry a telltale TCR beta motif made of under ten highly homologous variants.

Quantitative barcoded 5'-RACE was used to prepare TCR beta libraries. Using its own MiXCR run on the 5' RACE reads, TCRdb lists one record per CDR3 protein. The sample lists 350,000 to 450,000 distinct CDR3 sequences, about 20% occurring once. This CDR3 has 18 amino acids. The trim removed 6 bases at V and 0 bases at J, leaving 15 bases unmatched. Germline V gene sequence: CDR1 SNHLY, CDR2 FYNNEI. With regard to this clonotype: Its antigen is unknown.

This receptor was identified in a male donor with ankylosing spondylitis or in good health (not recorded which). The chain is built from TRBV2 and TRBJ2-3; 7 nucleotides agree with TRBD1. The sequencing sample was made of blood, either unsorted or a sorted T cell fraction (not recorded which). The CDR3 bases are TGTGCCAGCAGCGACGGGACAGCTGCACTTACTAGCACAGATACGCAGTATTTT. It specifies CASSDGTAALTSTDTQYF.